This is a list of T cell receptor beta chains from one sample in a study of T cells in Graves' hyperthyroidism and ophthalmopathy. TCRdb recomputed calls from the multiplex PCR reads with MiXCR, one row per CDR3 protein. The sample includes 540,000 or so distinct CDR3 sequences, around 14% of them seen just once. Sequences were obtained from blood. All receptors come from a woman between 25 and 40 years old with Graves' hyperthyroidism. The CDR3 runs from the conserved cysteine through the conserved F or W. A D gene is named only where the DNA matches it firmly. Clone size appears in some rows only: once, few, many, or a class for an expanded clone.

clone_size: .; j_call: TRBJ1-1; d_call: .; v_call: TRBV27; cdr3_nt: TGTGCCAGCAGGGCTAACCCGTTGGATGAAGCTTTCTTT; cdr3_aa: CASRANPLDEAFF
clone_size: many; j_call: TRBJ2-1; d_call: .; v_call: TRBV2; cdr3_nt: TGTGCCAGCACCCCTTGGCACAGGGACGATGAGCAGTTCTTC; cdr3_aa: CASTPWHRDDEQFF
clone_size: few; j_call: TRBJ2-1; d_call: TRBD2; v_call: TRBV20-1; cdr3_nt: TGCAGTACTGGGACTAGCGGGAGTAATGAGCAGTTCTTC; cdr3_aa: CSTGTSGSNEQFF
clone_size: few; j_call: TRBJ2-1; d_call: TRBD2; v_call: TRBV29-1; cdr3_nt: TGCAGCGTTGTCCCTAGCGGGAGCTTGATAGAGCAGTTCTTC; cdr3_aa: CSVVPSGSLIEQFF
clone_size: few; j_call: TRBJ2-2; d_call: TRBD1; v_call: TRBV27; cdr3_nt: TGTGCCAGCAGTTTATCGGACAGGGGCACCGGGGAGCTGTTTTTT; cdr3_aa: CASSLSDRGTGELFF
clone_size: .; j_call: TRBJ1-5; d_call: .; v_call: TRBV7-2; cdr3_nt: TGTGCCAGCAGCTTAGGGGGCACCTACAATCAGCCCCAGCATTTT; cdr3_aa: CASSLGGTYNQPQHF
clone_size: many; j_call: TRBJ2-7; d_call: TRBD2; v_call: TRBV20-1; cdr3_nt: TGCAGTGCTCGACTAGCGGGAGTATCCTACGAGCAGTACTTC; cdr3_aa: CSARLAGVSYEQYF
clone_size: many; j_call: TRBJ1-2; d_call: .; v_call: TRBV30; cdr3_nt: TGTGCCTGGAGTAGACAGGACGGTTTTGGCTATGGCTACACCTTC; cdr3_aa: CAWSRQDGFGYGYTF
clone_size: .; j_call: TRBJ2-3; d_call: .; v_call: TRBV9; cdr3_nt: TGTGCCAGCAGCGAAGGGCGGGCGGCGAATTTAGCTGCAGATACGCAGTATTTT; cdr3_aa: CASSEGRAANLAADTQYF
clone_size: .; j_call: TRBJ2-7; d_call: .; v_call: TRBV5-8; cdr3_nt: TGTGCCAGCACCTCCTACCAGCGCGAGCAGTACTTC; cdr3_aa: CASTSYQREQYF
clone_size: many; j_call: TRBJ2-7; d_call: .; v_call: TRBV20-1; cdr3_nt: TGCAGTGTTCAGGGTAGCGCCGCCTACGAGCAGTACTTC; cdr3_aa: CSVQGSAAYEQYF
clone_size: .; j_call: TRBJ2-7; d_call: .; v_call: TRBV10-1; cdr3_nt: TGCGCCTGCAGTGAGAGGCCGGGGGACGAGCAGTACTTC; cdr3_aa: CACSERPGDEQYF
clone_size: many; j_call: TRBJ2-1; d_call: TRBD2; v_call: TRBV10-1; cdr3_nt: TGCGCCAGCAGTGAGACGACTTCGGCTAGCGGGCACCCGGCCTACAATGAGCAGTTCTTC; cdr3_aa: CASSETTSASGHPAYNEQFF
clone_size: .; j_call: TRBJ1-3; d_call: .; v_call: TRBV7-2; cdr3_nt: TGTGCCAGCAGCTTAGCCCCGGGGACAGGAAACACCATATATTTT; cdr3_aa: CASSLAPGTGNTIYF
clone_size: .; j_call: TRBJ2-3; d_call: TRBD2; v_call: TRBV20-1; cdr3_nt: TGCAGTGCTAGCGGGACTAGCGGGATCACAGATACGCAGTATTTT; cdr3_aa: CSASGTSGITDTQYF
clone_size: .; j_call: TRBJ2-5; d_call: TRBD2; v_call: TRBV11-1; cdr3_nt: TGTGCCAGCAGCCCACCAGGACTAGCGGGAGTTGGAGAGACCCAGTACTTC; cdr3_aa: CASSPPGLAGVGETQYF
clone_size: .; j_call: TRBJ2-3; d_call: TRBD2; v_call: TRBV5-6; cdr3_nt: TGTGCCAGCAGCAACGGACTAGCGGGAGGCACAGATACGCAGTATTTT; cdr3_aa: CASSNGLAGGTDTQYF
clone_size: .; j_call: TRBJ2-7; d_call: TRBD1; v_call: TRBV7-9; cdr3_nt: TGTGCCAGCAGCCGGGGACAGGGGAACTCCTACGAGCAGTACTTC; cdr3_aa: CASSRGQGNSYEQYF
clone_size: many; j_call: TRBJ2-3; d_call: TRBD2; v_call: TRBV6-2/TRBV6-3; cdr3_nt: TGTGCCAGCAGTTACGGAGCTAGCGGGAGTACAGATACGCAGTATTTT; cdr3_aa: CASSYGASGSTDTQYF
clone_size: few; j_call: TRBJ2-5; d_call: .; v_call: TRBV4-1; cdr3_nt: TGCGCCAGCAGCCAAGAATGGTGGTCTCCCCTCCAAGAGACCCAGTACTTC; cdr3_aa: CASSQEWWSPLQETQYF
clone_size: many; j_call: TRBJ2-7; d_call: TRBD2; v_call: TRBV3-1; cdr3_nt: TGTGCCAGCAGCCCAGGACTAGCGGGAACCTACGAGCAGTACTTC; cdr3_aa: CASSPGLAGTYEQYF
clone_size: .; j_call: TRBJ1-5; d_call: .; v_call: TRBV4-2; cdr3_nt: TGTGCCAGCAGCCAAGTGGCCAGGGGACCCAATCAGCCCCAGCATTTT; cdr3_aa: CASSQVARGPNQPQHF
clone_size: many; j_call: TRBJ1-6; d_call: .; v_call: TRBV18; cdr3_nt: TGTGCCAGCTCACCAAGCTCGCCGGGACCCCTCCACTTT; cdr3_aa: CASSPSSPGPLHF
clone_size: .; j_call: TRBJ2-3; d_call: .; v_call: TRBV18; cdr3_nt: TGTGCCAGCTCACCACCTGATTTCTCAGATACGCAGTATTTT; cdr3_aa: CASSPPDFSDTQYF
clone_size: many; j_call: TRBJ2-1; d_call: .; v_call: TRBV27; cdr3_nt: TGTGCCAGCAGAGATCTAGGCCCGGGTAAAAATGAGCAGTTCTTC; cdr3_aa: CASRDLGPGKNEQFF
clone_size: many; j_call: TRBJ2-2; d_call: TRBD2; v_call: TRBV6-2/TRBV6-3; cdr3_nt: TGTGCCAGCAGTTACGGACTAGCGGGAGCCGGGGAGCTGTTTTTT; cdr3_aa: CASSYGLAGAGELFF
clone_size: many; j_call: TRBJ2-2; d_call: .; v_call: TRBV27; cdr3_nt: TGTGCCAGCAGTTTAATAACTTCCGGGGAGCTGTTTTTT; cdr3_aa: CASSLITSGELFF
clone_size: few; j_call: TRBJ1-2; d_call: TRBD1; v_call: TRBV30; cdr3_nt: TGTGCCTGGAACCCCGGGGACAGGATCTATGGCTACACCTTC; cdr3_aa: CAWNPGDRIYGYTF
clone_size: many; j_call: TRBJ2-5; d_call: TRBD2; v_call: TRBV12-3/TRBV12-4; cdr3_nt: TGTGCCAGCAGTCGGACTAGCGGGAGAGGTGGGGAGACCCAGTACTTC; cdr3_aa: CASSRTSGRGGETQYF
clone_size: many; j_call: TRBJ1-1; d_call: .; v_call: TRBV6-5; cdr3_nt: TGTGCCAGCAGTTACTCCGTGCGGGGACCACTGCCCACTGAAGCTTTCTTT; cdr3_aa: CASSYSVRGPLPTEAFF
clone_size: many; j_call: TRBJ2-5; d_call: .; v_call: TRBV30; cdr3_nt: TGTGCCTGGAGTCAACAACCCGGGACCCAGTACTTC; cdr3_aa: CAWSQQPGTQYF
clone_size: many; j_call: TRBJ2-2; d_call: TRBD1; v_call: TRBV11-2; cdr3_nt: TGTGCCAGCATCAATACAGGGGGCACCGGGGAGCTGTTTTTT; cdr3_aa: CASINTGGTGELFF
clone_size: many; j_call: TRBJ1-1; d_call: .; v_call: TRBV27; cdr3_nt: TGTGCCAGCAGTTTAGAAGCCGGGACACAGAGGAGCACTGAAGCTTTCTTT; cdr3_aa: CASSLEAGTQRSTEAFF
clone_size: many; j_call: TRBJ2-5; d_call: .; v_call: TRBV28; cdr3_nt: TGTGCCAGCAGTTTATCCGTTGGGTCATGGGAGACCCAGTACTTC; cdr3_aa: CASSLSVGSWETQYF
clone_size: .; j_call: TRBJ2-7; d_call: TRBD2; v_call: TRBV2; cdr3_nt: TGTGCCAGAGGGACTAGCGGGAGTGGACACGAGCAGTACTTC; cdr3_aa: CARGTSGSGHEQYF
clone_size: .; j_call: TRBJ1-1; d_call: .; v_call: TRBV9; cdr3_nt: TGTGCCAGCAGCGTATCTTCAGGGGAGGGGACTGAAGCTTTCTTT; cdr3_aa: CASSVSSGEGTEAFF
clone_size: few; j_call: TRBJ1-2; d_call: .; v_call: TRBV6-1; cdr3_nt: TGTGCCAGCAGCCCTCCAGGGTGGCATGGCTACACCTTC; cdr3_aa: CASSPPGWHGYTF
clone_size: many; j_call: TRBJ1-2; d_call: .; v_call: TRBV28; cdr3_nt: TGTGCCAGCAAAACACAAGGGAAAGGGAATATCTATGGCTACACCTTC; cdr3_aa: CASKTQGKGNIYGYTF
clone_size: many; j_call: TRBJ2-1; d_call: TRBD1; v_call: TRBV5-1; cdr3_nt: TGCGCCAGCAGCTTGTTGACAGGGAGCTTTTTCAATGAGCAGTTCTTC; cdr3_aa: CASSLLTGSFFNEQFF
clone_size: many; j_call: TRBJ2-5; d_call: TRBD2; v_call: TRBV7-3; cdr3_nt: TGTGCCAGCAGCTCAAGGGGACGCGGGGGAGAGACCCAGTACTTC; cdr3_aa: CASSSRGRGGETQYF
clone_size: few; j_call: TRBJ2-7; d_call: TRBD1; v_call: TRBV9; cdr3_nt: TGTGCCAGCAGCGTAGAACCGACAGGGAAAATCTACGAGCAGTACTTC; cdr3_aa: CASSVEPTGKIYEQYF
clone_size: many; j_call: TRBJ2-3; d_call: .; v_call: TRBV20-1; cdr3_nt: TGCAGTGAAGCGGTTGAGGCGGATACGCAGTATTTT; cdr3_aa: CSEAVEADTQYF
clone_size: few; j_call: TRBJ2-1; d_call: .; v_call: TRBV4-1; cdr3_nt: TGCGCCAGCAGCCAAGTCTCCCCGGTCTTAGGTGAGCAGTTCTTC; cdr3_aa: CASSQVSPVLGEQFF
clone_size: many; j_call: TRBJ1-2; d_call: .; v_call: TRBV27; cdr3_nt: TGTGCCAGCAGTTTATCGGTTGACGGGATAAACTATGGCTACACCTTC; cdr3_aa: CASSLSVDGINYGYTF
clone_size: .; j_call: TRBJ2-4; d_call: .; v_call: TRBV28; cdr3_nt: TGTGCCAGCTCCCGGCCGGGGGTGGTCAAAAACATTCAGTACTTC; cdr3_aa: CASSRPGVVKNIQYF
clone_size: few; j_call: TRBJ2-5; d_call: .; v_call: TRBV5-8; cdr3_nt: TGTGCCAGCAGGGGGACCGACCAAGAGACCCAGTACTTC; cdr3_aa: CASRGTDQETQYF
clone_size: many; j_call: TRBJ2-2; d_call: .; v_call: TRBV18; cdr3_nt: TGTGCCAGCTCTCCGACCTCGCAGACGAACACCGGGGAGCTGTTTTTT; cdr3_aa: CASSPTSQTNTGELFF
clone_size: .; j_call: TRBJ1-5; d_call: .; v_call: TRBV28; cdr3_nt: TGTGCCAGCAGTGTAACGTCGTACCAAGGGCCCCAGCATTTT; cdr3_aa: CASSVTSYQGPQHF
clone_size: many; j_call: TRBJ2-1; d_call: TRBD2; v_call: TRBV30; cdr3_nt: TGTGCCTGGACCGGGACTAGCGGGGTGTACAATGAGCAGTTCTTC; cdr3_aa: CAWTGTSGVYNEQFF